This TCR beta chain is from a study of T cell responses to AZD1222 COVID-19 vaccine. About the study: Doses given second, at about 4 or about 12 weeks, were pooled.

About this clone: Its antigen is currently unknown.

Measured with immunoSEQ multiplex PCR; TCRdb has only the in-frame clones, and not every one. In the table there are over 150,000 clones, 92% of which are singletons. CDR1 SEHNR and CDR2 FQNEAQ come from the germline V gene (reference sequence). Trimming left V 4 bases short and J 9 bases short, with 12 bases between. The CDR3 sequence is 12 residues long. Study-wide findings and caveats: An increase in Spike-specific TCR breadth and depth was observed after two AZD1222 doses. Clonal diversity was possibly underestimated; the donors were predominantly white British and more often female. After the peak T cell response, and only then, were repertoires sampled.

This chain joins TRBV7-9 and TRBJ1-1; no firm D call. The material sequenced was peripheral blood, taken on day 0 of AZD1222 vaccination. The sequence was obtained from an adult in good health. CDR3 in amino acids: CASSSRSGKAFF. CDR3 in DNA: TGTGCCAGCAGCTCCCGGTCGGGAAAAGCTTTCTTT.